The clone carrying this T cell receptor beta chain has just one count. The antigen is not known. The data stem from a study of T cell responses to AZD1222 COVID-19 vaccine. Study details: Analyses pooled second doses at about 4 or about 12 weeks. General study results and limits: An increase in Spike-specific TCR breadth and depth was observed after two AZD1222 doses. Baseline testing showed seropositivity in only five to seven AZD1222 recipients. Along spike, vaccine-associated CD4 TCRs were found throughout, with dominance at 160-218 and 743-854.

Method: immunoSEQ multiplex PCR; TCRdb's copy keeps in-frame clones and lacks some. The repertoire holds 150,000 or so clones, with 91% as singletons. Germline V gene sequence: CDR1 SEHNR, CDR2 FQNEAQ (reference sequence). This CDR3 is built from 14 residues. Trimming took 2 bases from V and 8 from J, leaving 15 bases between them. This specimen was peripheral blood, taken on day 0 of AZD1222 vaccination. This TCR derives from an adult in good health. V gene TRBV7-9 combines with J gene TRBJ1-2; D ambiguous. The chain's CDR3 is CASSLLESVGGYTF. The CDR3 DNA follows: TGTGCCAGCAGCTTATTAGAGTCAGTGGGCGGCTACACCTTC. Looking up the rest from reference TRBV7-9 and TRBJ1-2 gives the full variable domain: DTGVSQNPRHKITKRGQNVTFRCDPISEHNRLYWYRQTLGQGPEFLTYFQNEAQLEKSRLLSDRFSAERPKGSFSTLEIQRTEQGDSAMYLCASSLLESVGGYTFGSGTRLTVV.